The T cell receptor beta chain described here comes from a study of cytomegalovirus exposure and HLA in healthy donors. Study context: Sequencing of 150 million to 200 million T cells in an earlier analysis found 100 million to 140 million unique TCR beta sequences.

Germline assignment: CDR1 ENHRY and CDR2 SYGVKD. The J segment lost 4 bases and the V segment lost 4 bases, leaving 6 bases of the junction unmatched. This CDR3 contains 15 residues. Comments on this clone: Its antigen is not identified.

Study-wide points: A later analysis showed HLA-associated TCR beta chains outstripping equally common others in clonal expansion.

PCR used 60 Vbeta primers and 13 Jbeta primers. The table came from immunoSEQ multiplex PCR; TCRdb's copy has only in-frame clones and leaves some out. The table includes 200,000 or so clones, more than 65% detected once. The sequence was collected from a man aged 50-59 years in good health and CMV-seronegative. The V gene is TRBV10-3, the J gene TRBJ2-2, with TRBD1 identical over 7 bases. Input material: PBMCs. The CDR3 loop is CAISAPTGSTGELFF. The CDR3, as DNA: TGTGCCATCAGTGCCCCGACAGGGTCCACCGGGGAGCTGTTTTTT.